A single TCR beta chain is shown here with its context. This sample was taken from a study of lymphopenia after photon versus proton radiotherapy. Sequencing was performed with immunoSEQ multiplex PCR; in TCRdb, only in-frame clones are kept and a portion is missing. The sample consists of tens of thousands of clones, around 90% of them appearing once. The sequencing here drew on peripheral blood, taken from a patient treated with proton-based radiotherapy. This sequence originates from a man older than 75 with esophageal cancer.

CDR3 nucleotides: TGTGCCAGCAGCATAGGTACGGGGACTGAAGCTTTCTTT. This sequence encodes CASSIGTGTEAFF. The chain is built from TRBV7-8 and TRBJ1-1; D unclear. V was clipped by 5 bases and J by 5 bases, with 12 bases between them. Germline-derived CDR1 and CDR2 are SGHVS and FQNEAQ. The CDR3 has 13 residues.